This TCR beta chain is drawn from a study of blood T cell repertoires in COVID-19. On the study more broadly: PBMCs, B-cell-depleted T cells, or T cells were the source of the cDNA or gDNA that made up the material.

The method was immunoSEQ multiplex PCR; TCRdb's version includes in-frame clones alone and lacks a portion of them. The sample includes over 120,000 clones, approximately 88% of them seen just once. The germline V gene encodes CDR1 MNHEY and CDR2 SVGAGI. Trimming shortened V by 10 bases and J by 6 bases, and 16 bases separated the two germline ends. The CDR3 sequence is 12 residues long. This clone was counted a few times. The sample comprised peripheral blood. The sequence derives from a man between 65 and 79 years old with acute or convalescent COVID-19. The chain combines TRBV6-5 with TRBJ2-7; D might be TRBD1 (6 bases). CDR3 sequence: CATLGQSFEQYF. The CDR3 nucleotides read TGTGCCACCCTAGGACAGAGCTTCGAGCAGTACTTC.